This T cell receptor beta chain appears in the sequencing data of a study of T cell repertoires in cytomegalovirus infection. This clonotype was counted many times. TCRdb redid the calling of the reads with MiXCR, one entry per CDR3 protein. The table lists some 180,000 distinct CDR3 sequences, 17% of them singletons. This sequence was found in a human donor in good health (CMV status not recorded). Some clones in this sample may be carry-over from other donors' samples. The material sequenced was CD8+ T cells from PBMCs.

CDR3 region: CASSPIGGTDTQYF. The CDR3 DNA is TGTGCCAGCAGCCCCATAGGGGGCACAGATACGCAGTATTTT. The J gene is TRBJ2-3, the V gene TRBV7-2; TRBD1 might be the D (5 bases). The length of the CDR3 is 14 residues. V was trimmed by 5 bases and J by 1 base, leaving 10 bases between them. The germline gives CDR1 SGHTA, CDR2 FQGNSA. Based on the CDR3 plus reference TRBV7-2 and TRBJ2-3, the full variable domain is GAGVSQSPSNKVTEKGKDVELRCDPISGHTALYWYRQSLGQGLEFLIYFQGNSAPDKSGLPSDRFSAERTGGSVSTLTIQRTQQEDSAVYLCASSPIGGTDTQYFGPGTRLTVL.